Listed here are 11 T cell receptor beta chains from one sample, sequenced in a study of CD8+ T cells in alopecia areata. Extracted RNA was reverse transcribed into cDNA, the sequencing template. Using immunoSEQ multiplex PCR, the repertoire was profiled, and TCRdb retains in-frame clones only, with some absent. The sample includes fewer than 150,000 clones, roughly 66% seen only once; the top ten take approximately 2.6%. The sample comprised CD4+ T cells sorted from blood. All receptors derive from a human donor in good health.

CDR3 residues: CAWRVGGFEDTQYF. CDR3 DNA sequence: TGTGCCTGGAGGGTCGGGGGGTTCGAAGATACGCAGTATTTT. The chain has TRBV30 and TRBJ2-3; TRBD2 agrees at 7 bases. Per germline, CDR1 GTSNPN and CDR2 SVGIG (reference sequence). This CDR3 has 14 residues. With V trimmed by 3 bases and J by 5 bases, 8 bases remained unmatched.

The gene calls are TRBV19 and TRBJ2-4; D possibly matches TRBD1 or TRBD2 (6 bases each). The CDR3 has 16 residues. V was shortened by 5 bases and J by 8 bases, with 22 bases between the two germline ends. Germline V gene sequence: CDR1 LNHDA, CDR2 SQIVND (reference sequence). CDR3 in DNA: TGTGCCAGTAGTCGGGATGGGGGGCCCGGTGGGGACATTCAGTACTTC. Translating gives CASSRDGGPGGDIQYF.

This clone has only a few counts. J is TRBJ1-2 and V is TRBV6-1; D gene ambiguous. Trimming cost V 4 bases and J 8 bases, with 8 bases left between them. The CDR3 covers 11 residues. Germline V lookup: CDR1 MNHNS, CDR2 SASEGT. In nucleotides, the CDR3 is TGTGCCAGCAGTGTTCACGCGGGCTACACCTTC. Translating gives CASSVHAGYTF.

The V and J genes are TRBV29-1 and TRBJ2-3, with unresolved D. V was shortened by 7 bases and J by 4 bases, with 9 bases between the two germline ends. The CDR3 loop spans 11 amino acids. Looked up from germline, CDR1 is SQVTM and CDR2 is ANQGSEA. CDR3 loop: CSALFPDTQYF. The CDR3 DNA reads TGCAGCGCCCTGTTCCCAGATACGCAGTATTTT.

The V call is TRBV11-2, the J call TRBJ2-4; 13 bases align to TRBD2. The trim removed 5 bases at V and 8 bases at J, leaving 12 bases unmatched. CDR1 and CDR2 (germline): SGHAT, FQNNGV. This CDR3 is built from 17 residues. CDR3 nucleotides: TGTGCCAGCAGCACAACGGGACTAGCGGGGCCTCGCGACATTCAGTACTTC. Its translation is CASSTTGLAGPRDIQYF.

This clone has a single count. V and J are TRBV30 and TRBJ1-1, with 10 bases lining up with TRBD1. CDR1 is GTSNPN and CDR2 is SVGIG in the germline V gene (reference sequence). This CDR3 has 13 residues. CDR3 bases: TGTGCGCGGGACAGGGGAGGAAGCACTGAAGCTTTCTTT. This gives the protein CARDRGGSTEAFF.

This clone was observed a handful of times. J is TRBJ1-2 and V is TRBV19; 8 nucleotides agree with TRBD1. The CDR3 spans 17 residues. V shed 5 bases, J shed 0 bases, and the junction held 11 bases outside the gene matches. Germline V gives CDR1 LNHDA, CDR2 SQIVND (reference sequence). The CDR3 bases are TGTGCCAGTAGTGTAAACCGGGACAGGAGATCTAACTATGGCTACACCTTC. This codes for CASSVNRDRRSNYGYTF.

The V and J genes are TRBV30 and TRBJ1-2; TRBD1 matches at 7 bases. Trimming at V came to 4 bases and at J to 5 bases, leaving 10 bases not matched to a gene. The CDR3 is made up of 14 amino acids. Germline CDR1 is GTSNPN and CDR2 is SVGIG (reference sequence). In nucleotides, the CDR3 is TGTGCCTGGAACCCACAGGGGATTGGGTATGGCTACACCTTC. Translated: CAWNPQGIGYGYTF.

The chain recombines TRBV5-6 with TRBJ2-7; D uncertain. The germline V gene encodes CDR1 SGHDT and CDR2 YYEEEE. CDR3 size: 11 residues. The germline V and J ends were trimmed by 1 base and 6 bases, with 5 bases remaining between them. Here the CDR3 reads CASSLQVEQYF. The CDR3 DNA reads TGTGCCAGCAGCTTGCAGGTCGAGCAGTACTTC.

The V call is TRBV5-1, the J call TRBJ1-6; possibly TRBD1 for D (5 bases). V dropped 2 bases and J dropped 7 bases, with 13 bases sitting between them. CDR1 and CDR2 (germline): SGHRS, YFSETQ. The CDR3 is made up of 15 amino acids. The CDR3 nucleotides read TGCGCCAGCAGCTTACTGGGGCACGGGAATTCACCCCTCCACTTT. Translating gives CASSLLGHGNSPLHF.

V usage is TRBV5-1 and J usage is TRBJ1-1; a weak D match, TRBD1 (5 bases). The CDR3 length is 15 residues. Germline loops: CDR1 SGHRS, CDR2 YFSETQ. The V gene lost 2 bases and the J gene lost 3 bases, with 14 bases spanning the gap. Written as DNA, the CDR3 is TGCGCCAGCAGCTTTTATGGGGGTGTGGACACTGAAGCTTTCTTT. Its protein is CASSFYGGVDTEAFF.